This T cell receptor (beta chain) was observed in a study of response to subunit inactivated influenza vaccine. This clonotype was counted at least ten times. Its antigen is undetermined. Findings and caveats of the study: Each seasonal flu vaccination may recruit only limited new T cells, authors suggested.

One entry per CDR3 protein, called by TCRdb with MiXCR from the RT-PCR reads. The data show 170,000 or so distinct CDR3 sequences, about 10% seen once. The sequenced sample was CD8+ T cells sorted from PBMCs, obtained around 25 months after vaccination. This receptor was obtained from a man in his fifties or sixties who received an inactivated influenza vaccine.

CDR3: CASSLGAEQFF. DNA of the CDR3: TGTGCCAGCAGCTTAGGGGCAGAGCAGTTCTTC. This chain links TRBV27 with TRBJ2-1; D is possibly TRBD1 (5 bases). Deletions cut 6 bases from V and 10 bases from J, with 10 bases between. The CDR3 extends over 11 amino acids. The germline gives CDR1 MNHEY, CDR2 SMNVEV (reference sequence).